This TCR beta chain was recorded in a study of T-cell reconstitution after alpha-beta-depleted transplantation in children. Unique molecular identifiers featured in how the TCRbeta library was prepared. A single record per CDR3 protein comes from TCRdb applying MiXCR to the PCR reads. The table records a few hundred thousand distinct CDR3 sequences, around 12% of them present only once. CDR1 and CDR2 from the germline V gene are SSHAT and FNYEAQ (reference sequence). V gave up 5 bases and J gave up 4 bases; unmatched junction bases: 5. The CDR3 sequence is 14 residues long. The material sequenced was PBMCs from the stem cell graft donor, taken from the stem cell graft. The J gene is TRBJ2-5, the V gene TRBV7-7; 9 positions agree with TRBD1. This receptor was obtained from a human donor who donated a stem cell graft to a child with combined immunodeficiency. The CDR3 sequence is CASSKTGGRETQYF. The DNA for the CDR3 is TGTGCCAGCAGCAAAACAGGGGGCCGAGAGACCCAGTACTTC.